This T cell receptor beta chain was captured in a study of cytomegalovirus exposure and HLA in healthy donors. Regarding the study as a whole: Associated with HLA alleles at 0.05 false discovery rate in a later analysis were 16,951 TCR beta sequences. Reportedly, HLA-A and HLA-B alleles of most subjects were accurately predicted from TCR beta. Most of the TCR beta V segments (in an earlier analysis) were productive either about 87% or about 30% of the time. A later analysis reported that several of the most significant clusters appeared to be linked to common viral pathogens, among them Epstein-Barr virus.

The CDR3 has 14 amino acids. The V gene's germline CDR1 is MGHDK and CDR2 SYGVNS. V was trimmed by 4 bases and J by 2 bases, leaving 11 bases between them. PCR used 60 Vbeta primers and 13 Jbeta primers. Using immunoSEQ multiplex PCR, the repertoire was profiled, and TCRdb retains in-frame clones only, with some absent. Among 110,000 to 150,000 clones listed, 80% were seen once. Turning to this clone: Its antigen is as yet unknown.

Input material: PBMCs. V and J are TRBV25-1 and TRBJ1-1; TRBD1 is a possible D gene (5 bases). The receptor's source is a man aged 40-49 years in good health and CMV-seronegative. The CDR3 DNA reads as TGTGCCAGCAGTGGGAGGGGACCTAACACTGAAGCTTTCTTT. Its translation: CASSGRGPNTEAFF.